The rows below give T cell receptor beta chains drawn from one sample of a study of T-cell memory formation after mild COVID-19. TCRdb independently ran MiXCR on the 5' RACE reads; one entry per CDR3 protein. The table shows 90,000 to 120,000 distinct CDR3 sequences, with approximately 15% occurring only once. The sequencing input was PBMCs or a T cell subset sorted from them (not recorded which). The receptors come from a man aged 18 to 29 who had mild COVID-19 (a few samples of this study predate the infection). Cell type and time point are not known. Both conserved end residues are part of each CDR3. The order of the fields is V gene, CDR3 protein.

V: TRBV6-5; CDR3: CASSYSQAYEQYF
V: TRBV20-1; CDR3: CSASDRGPYGYTF
V: TRBV7-2; CDR3: CASSPGTGIYEQYF
V: TRBV7-6; CDR3: CASSLGRAGPQFF
V: TRBV7-9; CDR3: CASSLGKAEAFF
V: TRBV7-2; CDR3: CASSYGQNNQPQHF
V: TRBV29-1; CDR3: CSVADGNGEAFF
V: TRBV5-1; CDR3: CASSLEGYEQFF
V: TRBV10-3; CDR3: CAISESWRGTDTQYF
V: TRBV9; CDR3: CASSVVGATDTQYF
V: TRBV4-2; CDR3: CASSPSGGTSGNTIYF
V: TRBV5-1; CDR3: CASSTGPKNTEAFF
V: TRBV7-9; CDR3: CASSLRPLETQYF
V: TRBV20-1; CDR3: CSARDWDREKNGYTF
V: TRBV6-5; CDR3: CASSRGEKTQYF
V: TRBV14; CDR3: CASSQDHSNYGYTF
V: TRBV11-2; CDR3: CASKTTGISYNEQFF
V: TRBV5-1; CDR3: CASSDGQGFYTQYF
V: TRBV7-9; CDR3: CASSRLQGDTQYF
V: TRBV19; CDR3: CASSMRGGSYNEQFF
V: TRBV4-2; CDR3: CASSQDPAGGNEQFF
V: TRBV12-3/TRBV12-4; CDR3: CASRSGGLSEAFF
V: TRBV5-1; CDR3: CASSSLGDSLNTEAFF
V: TRBV10-3; CDR3: CAISPGSNEQFF
V: TRBV12-3/TRBV12-4; CDR3: CASSNGDRRNYGYTF
V: TRBV4-1; CDR3: CASSQEGGYETQYF
V: TRBV29-1; CDR3: CSVDMGYQETQYF
V: TRBV4-2; CDR3: CASSQERRGGSEKLFF
V: TRBV9; CDR3: CASSVEQGPSYNSPLHF
V: TRBV29-1; CDR3: CSVVHGLNTEAFF
V: TRBV6-5; CDR3: CASSYSQGAETQYF
V: TRBV15; CDR3: CATSRGGNGGLTDTQYF
V: TRBV7-9; CDR3: CASSTRPGSGDSRLSGANVLTF
V: TRBV7-9; CDR3: CASSFISGANVLTF
V: TRBV12-3/TRBV12-4; CDR3: CASSLVGSSYEQYF
V: TRBV9; CDR3: CASSVGSNEQFF
V: TRBV4-2; CDR3: CASSQDEASYEQFF
V: TRBV18; CDR3: CASSPQTQIWDEQYF
V: TRBV9; CDR3: CASSVEGGYLTETQYF
V: TRBV7-9; CDR3: CASSLAWDRVKETQYF
V: TRBV20-1; CDR3: CSAFPRTSGNNEQFF
V: TRBV29-1; CDR3: CSVEEMNTEAFF
V: TRBV7-6; CDR3: CASSLGQGQPQHF
V: TRBV19; CDR3: CASSGGLAVTDTQYF
V: TRBV20-1; CDR3: CSALPPGSRGNTIYF
V: TRBV19; CDR3: CASRPTGGGDSPLHF
V: TRBV6-5; CDR3: CASSYSAGYNEQFF
V: TRBV7-9; CDR3: CASSLAGPAGSVAFF
V: TRBV18; CDR3: CASSPPMGLTDTQYF